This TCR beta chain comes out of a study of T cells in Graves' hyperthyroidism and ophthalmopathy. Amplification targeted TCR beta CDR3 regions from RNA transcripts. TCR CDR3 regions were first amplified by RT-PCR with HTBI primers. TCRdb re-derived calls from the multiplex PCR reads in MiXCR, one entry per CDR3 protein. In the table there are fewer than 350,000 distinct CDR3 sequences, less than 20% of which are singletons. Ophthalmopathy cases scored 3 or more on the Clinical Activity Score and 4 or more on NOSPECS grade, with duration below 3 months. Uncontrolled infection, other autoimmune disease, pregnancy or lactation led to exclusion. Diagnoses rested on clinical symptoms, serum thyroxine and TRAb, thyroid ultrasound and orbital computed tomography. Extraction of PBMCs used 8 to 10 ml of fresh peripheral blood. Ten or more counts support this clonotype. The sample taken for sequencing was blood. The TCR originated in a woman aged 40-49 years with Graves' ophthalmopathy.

This CDR3 is CASSSLDSSNYGYTF. CDR3 DNA: TGTGCCAGCAGTTCCCTCGACAGCTCTAACTATGGCTACACCTTC. The chain carries TRBV6-5 and TRBJ1-2, with a tentative D call TRBD1 (5 bases). V lost 4 bases and J 0 bases, leaving 12 bases between the germline ends. The CDR3 sequence is 15 residues long. Germline values: CDR1 MNHEY, CDR2 SVGAGI.